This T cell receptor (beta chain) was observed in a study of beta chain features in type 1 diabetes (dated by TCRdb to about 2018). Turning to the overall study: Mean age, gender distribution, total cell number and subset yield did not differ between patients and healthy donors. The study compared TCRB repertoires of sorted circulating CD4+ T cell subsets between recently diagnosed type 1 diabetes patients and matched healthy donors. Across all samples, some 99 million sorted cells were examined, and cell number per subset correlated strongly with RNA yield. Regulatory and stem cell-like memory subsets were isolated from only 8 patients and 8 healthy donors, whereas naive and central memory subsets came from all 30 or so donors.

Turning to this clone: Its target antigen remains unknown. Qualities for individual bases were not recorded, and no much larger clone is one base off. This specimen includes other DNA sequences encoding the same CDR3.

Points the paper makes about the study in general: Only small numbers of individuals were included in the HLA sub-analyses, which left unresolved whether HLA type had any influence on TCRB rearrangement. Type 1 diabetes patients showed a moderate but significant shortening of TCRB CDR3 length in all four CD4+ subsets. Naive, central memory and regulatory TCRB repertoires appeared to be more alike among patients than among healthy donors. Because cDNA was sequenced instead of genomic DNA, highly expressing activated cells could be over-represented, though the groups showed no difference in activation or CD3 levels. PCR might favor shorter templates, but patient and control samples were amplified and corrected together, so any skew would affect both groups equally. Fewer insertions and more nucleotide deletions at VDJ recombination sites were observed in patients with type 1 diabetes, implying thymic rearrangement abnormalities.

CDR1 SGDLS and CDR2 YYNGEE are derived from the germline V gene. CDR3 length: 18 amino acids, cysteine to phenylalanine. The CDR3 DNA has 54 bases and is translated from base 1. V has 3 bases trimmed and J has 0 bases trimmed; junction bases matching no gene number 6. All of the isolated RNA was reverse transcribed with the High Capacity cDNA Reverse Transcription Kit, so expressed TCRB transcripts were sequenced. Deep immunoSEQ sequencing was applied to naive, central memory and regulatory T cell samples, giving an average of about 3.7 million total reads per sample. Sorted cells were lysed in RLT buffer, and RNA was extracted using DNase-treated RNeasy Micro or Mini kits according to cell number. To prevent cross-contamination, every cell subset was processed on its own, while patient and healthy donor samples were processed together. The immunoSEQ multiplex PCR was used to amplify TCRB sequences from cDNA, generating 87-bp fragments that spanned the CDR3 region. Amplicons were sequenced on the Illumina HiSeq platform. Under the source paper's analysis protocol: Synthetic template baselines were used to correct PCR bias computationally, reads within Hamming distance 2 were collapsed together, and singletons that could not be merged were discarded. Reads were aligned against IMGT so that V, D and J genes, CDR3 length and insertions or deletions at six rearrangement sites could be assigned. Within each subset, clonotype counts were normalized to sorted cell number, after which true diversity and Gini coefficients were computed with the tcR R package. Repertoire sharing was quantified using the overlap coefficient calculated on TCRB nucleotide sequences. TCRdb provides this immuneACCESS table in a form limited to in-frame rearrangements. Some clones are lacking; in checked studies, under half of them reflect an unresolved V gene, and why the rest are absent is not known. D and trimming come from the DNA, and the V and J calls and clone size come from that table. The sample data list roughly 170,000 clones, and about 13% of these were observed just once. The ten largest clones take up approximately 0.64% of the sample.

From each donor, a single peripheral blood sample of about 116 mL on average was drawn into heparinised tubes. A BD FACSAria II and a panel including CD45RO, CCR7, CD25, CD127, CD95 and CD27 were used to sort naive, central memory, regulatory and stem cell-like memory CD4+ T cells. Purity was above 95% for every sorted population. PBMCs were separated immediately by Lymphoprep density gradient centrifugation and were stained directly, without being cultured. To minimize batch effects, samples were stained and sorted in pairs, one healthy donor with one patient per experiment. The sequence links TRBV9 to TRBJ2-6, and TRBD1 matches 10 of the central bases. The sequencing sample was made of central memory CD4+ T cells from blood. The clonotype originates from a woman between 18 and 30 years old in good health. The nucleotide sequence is TGTGCCAGCAGCGCCGGGGACAGGGGATTCTCTGGGGCCAACGTCCTGACTTTC. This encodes CASSAGDRGFSGANVLTF.